Given below is one T cell receptor beta chain in context. Deletions cut 3 bases from V and 1 base from J, with 12 bases between. The CDR3 is made up of 15 amino acids. The germline gives CDR1 MNHNY, CDR2 SVGAGI (reference sequence). The sample comes from a study of technical replicates of blood from a few donors. Some clones are missing from TCRdb's copy, which holds only in-frame ones; the method was immunoSEQ multiplex PCR. The sample gives more than 80,000 clones, around 95% of which show up once; 0.34% is in the top ten. The origin of this receptor is a human donor in good health. Input material: T cells isolated from PBMCs. The chain is built from TRBV6-6 and TRBJ1-1, with D unresolved. The CDR3 reads CASSYREAPNTEAFF. The CDR3 DNA reads as TGTGCCAGCAGTTATCGGGAGGCCCCGAACACTGAAGCTTTCTTT.